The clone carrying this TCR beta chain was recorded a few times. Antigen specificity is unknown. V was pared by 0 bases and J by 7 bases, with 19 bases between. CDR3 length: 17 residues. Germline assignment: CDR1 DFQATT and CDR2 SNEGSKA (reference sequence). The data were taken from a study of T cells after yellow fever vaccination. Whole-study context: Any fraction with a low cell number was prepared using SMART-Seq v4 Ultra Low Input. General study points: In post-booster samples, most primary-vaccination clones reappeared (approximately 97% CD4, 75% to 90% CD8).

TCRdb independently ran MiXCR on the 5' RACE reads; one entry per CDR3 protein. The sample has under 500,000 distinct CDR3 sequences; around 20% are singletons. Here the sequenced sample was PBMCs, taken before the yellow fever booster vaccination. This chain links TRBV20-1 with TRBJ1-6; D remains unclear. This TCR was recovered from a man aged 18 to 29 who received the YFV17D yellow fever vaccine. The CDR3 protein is CSARDPRSRPRNSPLHF. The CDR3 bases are TGCAGTGCTAGAGATCCCCGGTCTAGGCCACGGAATTCACCCCTCCACTTT.